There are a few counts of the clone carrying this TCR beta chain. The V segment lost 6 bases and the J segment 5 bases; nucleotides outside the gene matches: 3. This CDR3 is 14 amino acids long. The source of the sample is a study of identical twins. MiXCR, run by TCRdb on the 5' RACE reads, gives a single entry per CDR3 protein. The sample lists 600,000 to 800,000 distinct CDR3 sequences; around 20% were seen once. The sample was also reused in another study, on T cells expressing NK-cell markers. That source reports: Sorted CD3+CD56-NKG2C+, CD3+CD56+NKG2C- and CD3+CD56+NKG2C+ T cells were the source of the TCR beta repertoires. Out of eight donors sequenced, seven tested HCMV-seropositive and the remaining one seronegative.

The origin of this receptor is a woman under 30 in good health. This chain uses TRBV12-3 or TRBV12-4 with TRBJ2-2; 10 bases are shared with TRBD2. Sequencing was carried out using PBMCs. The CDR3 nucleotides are TGTGCCAGCAGCTGGACTAGCGGTACCGGGGAGCTGTTTTTT. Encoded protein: CASSWTSGTGELFF.